This T cell receptor (beta chain) was found in a study of shared clonotypes between healthy human individuals (dated by TCRdb to about 2020). Looking at the study overall: The cohort included three men and two women between 18 and 49 years of age. To estimate repertoire size and how much clonotypes are shared between individuals, the study performed deep sequencing of blood TCR repertoires from about five healthy adults. For each donor, CD4 naive and CD4 memory were each run on three plates, CD8 naive on two plates, and CD8 memory on one plate. Leukapheresis yielded between about 0.9 and 9.5 billion PBMCs per donor. Different laboratories and diverse techniques were used to prepare libraries and sequence TCR repertoires, to increase sequencing depth and limit assay-specific biases. Study-wide conclusions, independent of this receptor: Sampling was restricted to blood, and TCR repertoires in tissue are likely to differ from TCR repertoires in blood. Pairwise subsampling indicated that sequencing depth was expected to affect the degree of clonotype sharing among donors. Estimated clonotype richness was generally larger for naive than for memory subsets. Rarefaction of sorted-subset datasets indicated incomplete sequencing despite the large sequencing depth. When several donors were compared, the shared fraction of clonotypes was about 5% for naive CD4, 3.5% to 4% for naive CD8, more than 2% for memory CD4, and 0.35% to 0.4% for memory CD8. Higher generation probabilities were observed for clonotypes shared by all four sorted-subset donors than for non-shared clonotypes. The small number of donors limited the genetic and exposure-history diversity represented.

The donors were healthy, HIV-negative adults who had no recently reported acute infections or vaccinations. Every donor was a Caucasian adult living in Nashville, Tennessee, USA. Magnetic negative selection was used to enrich CD4+ T cells, after which naive cells were positively selected on CD45RA and the negative fraction became the memory subset. Blood was obtained by leukapheresis, after which PBMCs were separated by Ficoll-Histopaque density gradient centrifugation and cryopreserved in liquid nitrogen vapor phase. Purity and quantity of every magnetically sorted T cell population were checked by analytical flow cytometry. Genomic DNA was isolated from every sorted fraction and measured by UV absorbance on a Nanodrop 2000c. For this clone: Its target antigen remains unknown. Base qualities are not provided; no much larger clone lies one nucleotide away.

V is shortened by 2 bases, J by 6 bases, and the region joining them spans 15 bases. The CDR3 covers 15 residues, taking in both the cysteine and the phenylalanine. The kept DNA is CDR3 alone, 45 bases in frame from the first base. Sequences SGHTA (CDR1) and FQGNSA (CDR2) are obtained from the germline V gene. Using the deep immunoSEQ assay, TCR CDR3 regions were amplified from genomic DNA by multiplex PCR. Extracted genomic DNA from each cell subset was spread evenly across all wells of several immunoSEQ 96-well plates, with each plate serving as a replicate. For sorted subsets, around 0.2 ug of genomic DNA, equivalent to around 31,000 T cell genomes, went into each replicate PCR. The purified libraries were quantified using a Qubit 3.0 fluorometer, sized with a Bioanalyzer 2100, and then quantified again using the KAPA Library Quantification kit. Each immunoSEQ 96-well plate was sequenced on its own single-read 150-cycle Illumina NextSeq 550 flow cell. The paper's data handling went like this. The immunoSEQ output contained only junctional sequences without quality scores, so filtering could not match that applied to full-length reads. Sequences were annotated with PyIR, a Python wrapper for IgBLAST v1.9, and V/J genes and CDR3 were assigned using IMGT germline references. Any read was removed if the V/J assignment was weak (E-value above 1e-6), the CDR3 was missing, or the read contained stop codons, out-of-frame junctions, or ambiguous translated residues. V3J clonotypes were defined by identical inferred V gene, J gene, and CDR3 amino acid sequence. The percentage overlap between two repertoires was calculated by dividing the number of shared unique clonotypes by the size of the smaller repertoire. RTK rarefaction, the Chao1 estimator, and Recon v2.1 estimates of unobserved clonotypes were used to assess repertoire richness. OLGA was used to compute generation probabilities for all TCRbeta clonotypes that the gDNA method yielded from several donors. TCRdb took over this immuneACCESS table, retaining in-frame rearrangements with V and J assigned. Such tables are incomplete; in checked studies, under half of the missing clones stem from an unresolved V gene, and the remainder is unexplained. V, J and clone size are taken as reported in that table, and D and trimming were inferred from the DNA itself. Here the sample has 1,100,000 or so clones; approximately 80% occur a single time. The ten largest clones add up to more than 0.5% of the sample.

Source material: memory CD4+ T cells from PBMCs. The meaning of the sample's cell subset or site label: CD45RA-negative fraction. The clonotype originates from a man aged 18 to 30 in good health. Some clones in this sample may be carry-over from other donors' samples. The chain is encoded by TRBV7-2 joined to TRBJ2-3; the D gene cannot be resolved beyond TRBD1 or TRBD2, each matching 6 bases. The sequence in DNA is TGTGCCAGCAGCTTAATGGGGGGCTTTGAGGATACGCAGTATTTT. Its translation reads: CASSLMGGFEDTQYF.